This T cell receptor (beta chain) stems from a study of post-analysis software for immune sequencing data. Study-level information: Relapsing-remitting, secondary progressive and progressive-relapsing multiple sclerosis courses were included. Study outcomes and limitations: Multiple sclerosis was associated with a significant reduction in normalized Chao1 diversity relative to controls. Controls showed lower frequencies than patients for roughly five TRBV segments, and TRBV5-6, TRBV5-1 and TRBV20-1 were among these. Clustering by F measure revealed strong co-clustering among samples prepared together in one batch.

Researchers reported that TCR beta cDNA libraries carried unique molecular identifiers. There were roughly 0.95 to 10 million T cells, and roughly 0.5 million cDNA molecules came from them. TCRdb ran MiXCR on the PCR reads and lists one entry per CDR3 protein. The sample holds about 770,000 distinct CDR3 sequences; roughly 50% are singletons and the top ten take approximately 4.4%. A word on this clonotype: What it recognizes is unknown.

The CDR3 runs 13 residues. Germline-derived CDR1 and CDR2 are LGHDT and YNNKEL (reference sequence). The chain carries TRBV3-1 and TRBJ2-4; no clear D gene. Matching the DNA end better, TRBJ2-7 makes the J call doubtful. Sequenced input: blood. The clonotype comes from a girl aged 10-17 years with multiple sclerosis. The CDR3 loop is CASSQQRPDEQYF. The CDR3 DNA sequence: TGTGCCAGCAGCCAACAGCGACCTGACGAGCAGTACTTC.